These 17 T cell receptor beta chains were all obtained from the same sample, sequenced in a study of shared clonotypes between healthy human individuals. Assay used: immunoSEQ multiplex PCR; TCRdb lists only in-frame clones, some missing. This sample carries 1.6 million or so clones, less than 99% of them seen once, and the ten largest clones take approximately 0.4%. Specimen: naive CD4+ T cells sorted from blood. Subset noted: CD45RA+ positively selected. These receptors were obtained from a man between 25 and 39 years old in good health.

As concerns this clone: Other DNA variants within this sample encode the same CDR3. V is TRBV19 and J is TRBJ2-2; a possible D gene is TRBD1 (5 bases). Germline V lookup: CDR1 LNHDA, CDR2 SQIVND (reference sequence). CDR3 size: 15 residues. The V end lost 1 base, the J end lost 5 bases, and 11 bases lay between the germline ends. In nucleotides, the CDR3 is TGTGCCAGTAGTATAGCCAGGGTTGGAACCGGGGAGCTGTTTTTT. It translates to CASSIARVGTGELFF.

This clone was seen a single time. This rearrangement joins TRBV6-1 to TRBJ2-7; 9 nucleotides agree with TRBD2. The CDR3 covers 14 residues. The germline V gene encodes CDR1 MNHNS and CDR2 SASEGT. The ends lost 5 bases at V and 4 bases at J; junction bases unmatched: 6. CDR3 region: CASSNSGRGYEQYF. In nucleotides, the CDR3 is TGTGCCAGCAGTAATAGCGGGAGAGGATACGAGCAGTACTTC.

This chain uses TRBV2 with TRBJ2-1; D is perhaps TRBD2 (6 bases). The CDR3 sequence is 18 residues long. Germline values: CDR1 SNHLY, CDR2 FYNNEI. V gave up 1 base and J gave up 1 base, with 17 bases separating them. DNA for the CDR3: TGTGCCAGCAGTGAAGGACTAGTGAGGTTGGGTTCCTACAATGAGCAGTTCTTC. Its translation is CASSEGLVRLGSYNEQFF.

The chain has TRBV2 and TRBJ2-5; perhaps TRBD1 as D (5 bases). Germline V gene data show CDR1 as SNHLY and CDR2 as FYNNEI. V was cut by 2 bases and J by 4 bases, with 11 bases left in between. The CDR3 is 14 residues long. The CDR3 sequence: CASSEQGRGETQYF. The CDR3 DNA sequence: TGTGCCAGCAGTGAACAGGGTAGAGGAGAGACCCAGTACTTC.

The rearrangement uses TRBV10-1 and TRBJ1-5; D perhaps matches TRBD1 (6 bases). Per the germline V gene, CDR1 is WNHNN and CDR2 is SYGVQD (reference sequence). Trimming cost V 6 bases and J 3 bases, with 18 bases left between them. CDR3 length: 16 amino acids. DNA for the CDR3: TGCGCCAGCAGATTGTCAGGGGCCGTCTTCAATCAGCCCCAGCATTTT. As protein: CASRLSGAVFNQPQHF.

The J gene is TRBJ2-2, the V gene TRBV5-1; D gene uncertain. Germline lookup yields CDR1 SGHRS and CDR2 YFSETQ. V lost 0 bases to trimming and J lost 3 bases, with 9 bases between them. The CDR3 has 15 amino acids. CDR3 sequence reads: CASSLGSSYTGELFF. The CDR3 DNA follows: TGCGCCAGCAGCTTGGGTAGTTCATACACCGGGGAGCTGTTTTTT.

The chain employs TRBV11-2 and TRBJ1-1; D might be TRBD1 (5 bases). The CDR3 has 14 residues. V lost 1 base and J 2 bases, leaving 8 bases between the germline ends. The germline CDR1 and CDR2 sequences are SGHAT and FQNNGV. The DNA for the CDR3 is TGTGCCAGCAGCTTAGTTGGGGGAAACACTGAAGCTTTCTTT. Translated: CASSLVGGNTEAFF.

This clone was detected only once. V is TRBV7-2 and J is TRBJ2-7, with TRBD2 matching 10 bases. Unmatched junction bases numbered 13, after V lost 5 bases and J lost 0 bases. CDR1 and CDR2 (germline): SGHTA, FQGNSA. The CDR3 consists of 18 residues. The CDR3 bases are TGTGCCAGCAGCCGATTGACCACGGCTAGCGGGAGCTCCTACGAGCAGTACTTC. This sequence encodes CASSRLTTASGSSYEQYF. Filled out from reference TRBV7-2 and TRBJ2-7, the complete variable domain reads GAGVSQSPSNKVTEKGKDVELRCDPISGHTALYWYRQSLGQGLEFLIYFQGNSAPDKSGLPSDRFSAERTGGSVSTLTIQRTQQEDSAVYLCASSRLTTASGSSYEQYFGPGTRLTVT.

The chain's CDR3 is CASSQNQGGSNQPQHF. The CDR3 coding sequence is TGTGCCAGCAGCCAGAACCAAGGAGGGAGCAATCAGCCCCAGCATTTT. J is TRBJ1-5 and V is TRBV7-2; D is unresolved. V gave up 5 bases and J gave up 1 base, with 15 bases separating them. The CDR3 consists of 16 residues. Germline V gene sequence: CDR1 SGHTA, CDR2 FQGNSA. Variable domain in full (rest from reference TRBV7-2 and TRBJ1-5): GAGVSQSPSNKVTEKGKDVELRCDPISGHTALYWYRQSLGQGLEFLIYFQGNSAPDKSGLPSDRFSAERTGGSVSTLTIQRTQQEDSAVYLCASSQNQGGSNQPQHFGDGTRLSIL.

This clone was detected only once. Other nucleotide sequences in the sample specify the same CDR3. The chain couples TRBV19 to TRBJ1-4; no clear D gene. Germline V gene data show CDR1 as LNHDA and CDR2 as SQIVND (reference sequence). The CDR3 contains 12 residues. The V gene lost 2 bases and the J gene lost 7 bases, with 5 bases spanning the gap. CDR3 nucleotide sequence: TGTGCCAGTAGTATAACACGTGAAAAACTGTTTTTT. As protein: CASSITREKLFF.

To note about this clone: The identical CDR3 is also encoded by other nucleotide sequences in the sample. J is TRBJ2-7 and V is TRBV5-1; no reliable D call. The CDR3 is made up of 12 amino acids. Per the germline V gene, CDR1 is SGHRS and CDR2 is YFSETQ. Trimming took 3 bases from V and 2 from J, leaving 6 bases between them. The CDR3 loop is CASSSGAYEQYF. The CDR3, as DNA: TGCGCCAGCAGCTCGGGTGCCTACGAGCAGTACTTC.

This chain joins TRBV4-1 and TRBJ2-7; 9 nucleotides match TRBD1. J gave up 4 bases and V 2 bases, and 3 bases lay outside the gene matches. The CDR3 sequence is 14 residues long. Germline assignment: CDR1 MGHRA and CDR2 YSYEKL. The CDR3 nucleotides read TGCGCCAGCAGCCAAACACAGGGGGCTTACGAGCAGTACTTC. Protein product: CASSQTQGAYEQYF.

The J gene is TRBJ1-3, the V gene TRBV6-5; tentative D call: TRBD1 (5 bases). Trimming took off 6 bases at V and 6 bases at J, with 18 bases between the two ends. This CDR3 has 15 residues. CDR1 is MNHEY, CDR2 SVGAGI, per germline. In DNA, the CDR3 is TGTGCCAGCAGCCTACTCGGGGACTCCTCAAACACCATATATTTT. Amino acids: CASSLLGDSSNTIYF.

This clone came up once. The rearrangement joins TRBV11-2 to TRBJ2-7, with a tentative D call TRBD2 (6 bases). V dropped 5 bases and J dropped 4 bases, with 18 bases sitting between them. Germline CDR1 SGHAT, CDR2 FQNNGV. The CDR3 spans 15 residues. Here the CDR3 reads CASSPRGGGNYEQYF. CDR3 sequence (DNA): TGTGCCAGCAGCCCCAGAGGCGGAGGGAATTACGAGCAGTACTTC.

A note on this clone: One junction end does not reproduce the germline sequence, and a read error may be involved. Other DNA sequences in this sample translate to the same CDR3. CDR3 nucleotide sequence: TGTGCCAGCAGCCCACCCCTTGGGCGGGGAGTGAACACTGGGGAGCTGTTTTTT. It specifies CASSPPLGRGVNTGELFF. V usage is TRBV7-2 and J usage is TRBJ2-2; weak D call: TRBD2 (6 bases). Germline CDR1 reads SGHTA; CDR2 reads FQGNSA. This CDR3 comprises 18 residues. The complete variable domain, with remaining parts taken from reference TRBV7-2 and TRBJ2-2, reads GAGVSQSPSNKVTEKGKDVELRCDPISGHTALYWYRQSLGQGLEFLIYFQGNSAPDKSGLPSDRFSAERTGGSVSTLTIQRTQQEDSAVYLCASSPPLGRGVNTGELFFGEGSRLTVL.

Comment on this clone: This sample includes further DNA sequences coding for the same CDR3. This chain connects TRBV18 to TRBJ2-7; D not resolved. V lost 2 bases and J 1 base, leaving 3 bases between the germline ends. Germline CDR1 KGHSH, CDR2 LQKENI. This CDR3 comprises 12 residues. The CDR3 nucleotides are TGTGCCAGCTCACCATCATCCTACGAGCAGTACTTC. It encodes CASSPSSYEQYF.

The chain is built from TRBV5-5 and TRBJ1-4, with 7 bases identical to TRBD1. Germline lookup yields CDR1 SGHKS and CDR2 YYEKEE (reference sequence). The CDR3 is made up of 11 amino acids. Trimming at V came to 5 bases and at J to 12 bases, leaving 4 bases not matched to a gene. The CDR3: CASSRTGELFF. The CDR3 DNA reads TGTGCCAGCAGTCGCACAGGGGAACTGTTTTTT. Supplemented by reference TRBV5-5 and TRBJ1-4, the full variable domain reads DAGVTQSPTHLIKTRGQQVTLRCSPISGHKSVSWYQQVLGQGPQFIFQYYEKEERGRGNFPDRFSARQFPNYSSELNVNALLLGDSALYLCASSRTGELFFGSGTQLSVL.